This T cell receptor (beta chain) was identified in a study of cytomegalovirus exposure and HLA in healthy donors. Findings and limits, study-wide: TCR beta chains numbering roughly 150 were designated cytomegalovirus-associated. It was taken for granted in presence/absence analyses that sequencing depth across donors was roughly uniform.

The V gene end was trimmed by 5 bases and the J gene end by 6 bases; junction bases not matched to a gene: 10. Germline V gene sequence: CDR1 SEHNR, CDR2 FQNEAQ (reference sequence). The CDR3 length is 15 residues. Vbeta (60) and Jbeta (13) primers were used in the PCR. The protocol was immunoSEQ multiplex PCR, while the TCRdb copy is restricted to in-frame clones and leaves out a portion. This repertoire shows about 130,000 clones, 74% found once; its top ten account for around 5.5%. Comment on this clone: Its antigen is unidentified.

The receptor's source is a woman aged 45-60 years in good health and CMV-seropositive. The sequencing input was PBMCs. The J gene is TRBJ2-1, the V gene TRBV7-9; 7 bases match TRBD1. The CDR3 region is CASSHTTDRANEQFF. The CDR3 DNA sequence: TGTGCCAGCAGCCATACTACCGACAGGGCCAATGAGCAGTTCTTC.